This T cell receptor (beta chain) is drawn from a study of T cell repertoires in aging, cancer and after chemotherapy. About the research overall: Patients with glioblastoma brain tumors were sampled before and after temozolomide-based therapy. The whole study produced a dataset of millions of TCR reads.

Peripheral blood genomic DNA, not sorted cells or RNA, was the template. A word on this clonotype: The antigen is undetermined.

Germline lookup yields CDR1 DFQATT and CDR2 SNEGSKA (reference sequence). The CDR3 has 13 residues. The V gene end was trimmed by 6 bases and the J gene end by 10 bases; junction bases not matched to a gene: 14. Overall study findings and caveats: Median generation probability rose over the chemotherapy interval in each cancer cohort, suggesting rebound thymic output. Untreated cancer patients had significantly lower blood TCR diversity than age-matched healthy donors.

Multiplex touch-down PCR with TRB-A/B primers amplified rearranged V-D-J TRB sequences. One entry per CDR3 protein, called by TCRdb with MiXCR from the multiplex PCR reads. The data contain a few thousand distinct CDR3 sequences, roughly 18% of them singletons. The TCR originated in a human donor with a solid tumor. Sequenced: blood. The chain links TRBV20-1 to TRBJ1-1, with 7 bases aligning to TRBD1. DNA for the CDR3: TGCAGTGCAGGTTGGACAGGCAGCGTTGGAGCTTTCTTT. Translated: CSAGWTGSVGAFF.